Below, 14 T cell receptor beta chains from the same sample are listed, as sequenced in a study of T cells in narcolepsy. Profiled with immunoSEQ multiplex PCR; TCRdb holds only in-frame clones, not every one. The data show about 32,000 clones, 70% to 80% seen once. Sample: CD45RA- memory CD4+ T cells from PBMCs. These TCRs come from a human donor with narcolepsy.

The DNA for the CDR3 is TGTGCCAGCCGGTGGGGGGGCAGCTATGGCTACACCTTC. Encoded protein: CASRWGGSYGYTF. The chain couples TRBV28 to TRBJ1-2; D is possibly TRBD1 (6 bases). Deletions cut 8 bases from V and 4 bases from J, with 14 bases between. CDR1 and CDR2 (germline): MDHEN, SYDVKM. This CDR3 has 13 residues.

CDR3 protein: CASSVGQGALDGYTF. Here the CDR3 DNA reads TGTGCCAGCAGCGTCGGACAGGGGGCGCTGGATGGCTACACCTTC. V is TRBV9 and J is TRBJ1-2; 11 positions match TRBD1. The CDR3 loop spans 15 amino acids. V was pared by 2 bases and J by 6 bases, with 6 bases of the junction left unmatched. Germline values: CDR1 SGDLS, CDR2 YYNGEE.

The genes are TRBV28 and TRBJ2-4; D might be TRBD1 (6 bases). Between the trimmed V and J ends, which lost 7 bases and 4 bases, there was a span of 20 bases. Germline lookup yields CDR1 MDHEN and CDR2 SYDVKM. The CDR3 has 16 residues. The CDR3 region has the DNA TGTGCCAGCACCACCGGGACATCGGTCACGAAAAACATTCAGTACTTC. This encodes CASTTGTSVTKNIQYF.

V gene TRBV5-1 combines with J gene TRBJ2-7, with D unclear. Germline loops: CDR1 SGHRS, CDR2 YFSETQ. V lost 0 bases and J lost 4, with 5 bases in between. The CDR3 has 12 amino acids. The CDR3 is CASSLGEYEQYF. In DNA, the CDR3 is TGCGCCAGCAGCTTGGGAGAATACGAGCAGTACTTC.

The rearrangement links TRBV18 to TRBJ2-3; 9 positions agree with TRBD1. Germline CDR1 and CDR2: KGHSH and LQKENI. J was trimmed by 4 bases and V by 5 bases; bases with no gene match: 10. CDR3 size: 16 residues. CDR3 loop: CASSTPEGQGPDTQYF. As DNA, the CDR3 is TGTGCCAGCTCAACCCCAGAGGGACAGGGCCCAGATACGCAGTATTTT.

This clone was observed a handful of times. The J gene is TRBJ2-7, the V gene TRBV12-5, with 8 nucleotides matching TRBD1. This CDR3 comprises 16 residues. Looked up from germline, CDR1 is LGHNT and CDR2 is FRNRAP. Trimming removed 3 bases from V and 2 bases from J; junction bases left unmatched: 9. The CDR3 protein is CASGLLDRGRTYEQYF. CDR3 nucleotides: TGTGCTAGTGGTTTACTCGACAGGGGTCGAACCTACGAGCAGTACTTC.

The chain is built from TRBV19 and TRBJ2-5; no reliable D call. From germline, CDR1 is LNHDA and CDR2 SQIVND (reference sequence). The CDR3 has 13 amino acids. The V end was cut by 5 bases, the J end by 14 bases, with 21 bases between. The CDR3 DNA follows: TGTGCCAGTAGTCCCCTTAGTAGGAGCGAGACTTACTTC. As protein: CASSPLSRSETYF.

CDR3 sequence (DNA): TGTGCCAGCAGCCTCCTTGCAGGACAGCCCCAGCATTTT. Translated, it gives CASSLLAGQPQHF. This chain uses TRBV11-1 with TRBJ1-5; D is undetermined. CDR3 length: 13 residues. Trimming stripped 5 bases from V and 7 bases from J, with 12 bases between. Germline V gene lookup returns CDR1 SGHAT and CDR2 FQDESV (reference sequence).

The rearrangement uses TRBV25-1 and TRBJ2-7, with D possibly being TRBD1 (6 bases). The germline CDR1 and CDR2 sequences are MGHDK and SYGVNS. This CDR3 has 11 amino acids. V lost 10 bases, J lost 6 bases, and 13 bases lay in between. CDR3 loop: CAIGGAGEQYF. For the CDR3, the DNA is TGTGCCATAGGGGGAGCTGGCGAGCAGTACTTC.

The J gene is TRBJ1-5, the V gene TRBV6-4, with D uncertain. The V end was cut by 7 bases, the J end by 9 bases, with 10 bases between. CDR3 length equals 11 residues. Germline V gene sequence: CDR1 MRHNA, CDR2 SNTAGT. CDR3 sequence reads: CASMPYPPQHF. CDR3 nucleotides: TGTGCCAGCATGCCATATCCGCCCCAGCATTTT.

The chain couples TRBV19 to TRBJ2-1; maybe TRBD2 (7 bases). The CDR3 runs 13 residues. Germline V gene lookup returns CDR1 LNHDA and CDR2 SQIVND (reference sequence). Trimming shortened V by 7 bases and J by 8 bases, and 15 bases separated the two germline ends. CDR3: CASKGGLADEQFF. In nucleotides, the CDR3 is TGTGCCAGTAAGGGGGGGCTAGCGGATGAGCAGTTCTTC. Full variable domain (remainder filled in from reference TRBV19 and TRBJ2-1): DGGITQSPKYLFRKEGQNVTLSCEQNLNHDAMYWYRQDPGQGLRLIYYSQIVNDFQKGDIAEGYSVSREKKESFPLTVTSAQKNPTAFYLCASKGGLADEQFFGPGTRLTVL.

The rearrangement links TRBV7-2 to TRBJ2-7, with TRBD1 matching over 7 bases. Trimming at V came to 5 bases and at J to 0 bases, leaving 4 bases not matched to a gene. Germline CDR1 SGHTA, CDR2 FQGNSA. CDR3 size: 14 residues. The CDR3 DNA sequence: TGTGCCAGCAGCGTGGACAGGTTCTCCTACGAGCAGTACTTC. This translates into CASSVDRFSYEQYF.

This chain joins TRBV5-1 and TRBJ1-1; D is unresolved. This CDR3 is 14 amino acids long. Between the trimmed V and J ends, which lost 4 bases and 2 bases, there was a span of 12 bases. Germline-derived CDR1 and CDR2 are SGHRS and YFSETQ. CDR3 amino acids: CASSPAPENTEAFF. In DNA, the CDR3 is TGCGCCAGCAGCCCCGCCCCAGAAAACACTGAAGCTTTCTTT.

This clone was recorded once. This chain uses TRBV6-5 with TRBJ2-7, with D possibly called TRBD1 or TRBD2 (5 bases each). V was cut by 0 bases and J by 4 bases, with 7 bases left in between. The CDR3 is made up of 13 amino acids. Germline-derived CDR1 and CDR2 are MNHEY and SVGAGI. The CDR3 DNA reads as TGTGCCAGCAGTTACTCAGGGGAGTACGAGCAGTACTTC. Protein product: CASSYSGEYEQYF.